These T cell receptor beta chains were read from a single sample in a study of PD-1 blockade in classical Hodgkin lymphoma. Sequencing used immunoSEQ multiplex PCR; TCRdb keeps in-frame clones, though not all of them. The sample lists 100,000 or so clones; 85% to 95% were seen once. The sample here was peripheral blood mononuclear cells (PBMCs), taken before the fourth cycle of nivolumab. Source of these receptors: a human donor with classical Hodgkin lymphoma. Each CDR3 is given with its conserved first and last residue. D genes are given only for firm matches. Where a row states a size, it is once, few, many or the class of an expanded clone; other rows omit it.

V	D	size	J	CDR3	DNA
TRBV18	.	.	TRBJ1-1	CASSQVQWGADMNTEAFF	TGTGCCAGCTCACAGGTCCAATGGGGGGCAGACATGAACACTGAAGCTTTCTTT
TRBV27	.	once	TRBJ1-2	CASSLAGVDGYTF	TGTGCCAGCAGTTTGGCGGGGGTAGATGGCTACACCTTC
TRBV19	.	.	TRBJ2-2	CASSLSSGARGWAGELFF	TGTGCCAGTAGTCTTTCTTCGGGAGCCCGGGGATGGGCCGGGGAGCTGTTTTTT
TRBV28	.	.	TRBJ2-6	CASAPGFTGGANVLTF	TGTGCCAGCGCACCCGGATTCACAGGTGGGGCCAACGTCCTGACTTTC
TRBV2	.	.	TRBJ2-7	CASSGSRRNEQYF	TGTGCCAGCAGTGGTTCGCGACGGAACGAGCAGTACTTC
TRBV27	TRBD2	.	TRBJ2-7	CASRRYTGTSYEQYF	TGTGCCAGCAGACGCTACACCGGGACTAGCTACGAGCAGTACTTC
TRBV4-1	TRBD2	.	TRBJ2-7	CASSQNTGTSGNYEQYF	TGCGCCAGCAGCCAAAACACTGGGACTAGCGGAAACTACGAGCAGTACTTC
TRBV18	.	.	TRBJ2-6	CASSPRDTAGGANVLTF	TGTGCCAGCTCACCAAGGGACACCGCCGGTGGGGCCAACGTCCTGACTTTC
TRBV10-1	.	.	TRBJ2-2	CASSERNTGELFF	TGCGCCAGCAGTGAGAGAAACACCGGGGAGCTGTTTTTT
TRBV19	TRBD2	once	TRBJ2-2	CASSPAGGPNGELFF	TGTGCCAGTAGTCCTGCGGGGGGACCTAACGGGGAGCTGTTTTTT
TRBV6-1	.	.	TRBJ1-4	CASSQQSVNEKLFF	TGTGCCAGCAGCCAACAGTCTGTTAATGAAAAACTGTTTTTT
TRBV5-4	.	.	TRBJ2-7	CASSLQGYEQYF	TGTGCCAGCAGCTTACAAGGGTACGAGCAGTACTTC
TRBV25-1	.	.	TRBJ1-1	CASSRDGRPNTEAFF	TGTGCCAGCAGCCGGGACGGTCGCCCGAACACTGAAGCTTTCTTT
TRBV5-1	TRBD2	.	TRBJ2-1	CASSLVRAGGRGEQFF	TGCGCCAGCAGCTTGGTGCGAGCGGGAGGGCGGGGTGAGCAGTTCTTC
TRBV6-1	.	once	TRBJ2-5	CASSNRVLATQYF	TGTGCCAGCAGTAACAGGGTTTTAGCGACCCAGTACTTC
TRBV6-5	.	.	TRBJ1-1	CASSAQPLETEAFF	TGTGCCAGCAGTGCACAACCTCTGGAGACTGAAGCTTTCTTT
TRBV19	.	.	TRBJ2-1	CASSIFTTNNEQFF	TGTGCCAGTAGTATTTTCACAACCAACAATGAGCAGTTCTTC
TRBV19	.	.	TRBJ2-7	CASSIRRAYEQYF	TGTGCCAGTAGTATTCGCAGGGCCTACGAGCAGTACTTC
TRBV30	.	few	TRBJ1-5	CAWSNGDNQPQHF	TGTGCCTGGAGTAACGGGGACAATCAGCCCCAGCATTTT
TRBV30	.	.	TRBJ2-7	CACLTGFPSYEQYF	TGTGCCTGTTTGACAGGATTCCCCTCCTACGAGCAGTACTTC
TRBV10-3	TRBD1	.	TRBJ2-7	CAITHRGNYEQYF	TGTGCCATCACCCACAGGGGGAATTACGAGCAGTACTTC
TRBV2	.	.	TRBJ1-2	CASSGDTPGDYGYTF	TGTGCCAGCAGTGGTGACACCCCGGGGGACTATGGCTACACCTTC
TRBV18	TRBD1	.	TRBJ2-6	CASSPISTGAGANVLTF	TGTGCCAGCTCGCCGATTTCTACAGGGGCTGGGGCCAACGTCCTGACTTTC
TRBV30	.	.	TRBJ2-5	CAVDRWTQETQYF	TGTGCCGTGGACAGATGGACTCAAGAGACCCAGTACTTC
TRBV2	.	.	TRBJ1-3	CASRIGRENTIYF	TGTGCCAGCAGGATCGGGAGGGAGAACACCATATATTTT
TRBV6-5	TRBD1	.	TRBJ1-1	CASSPGTAMNTEAFF	TGTGCCAGCAGTCCTGGGACAGCCATGAACACTGAAGCTTTCTTT
TRBV4-2	TRBD2	.	TRBJ2-7	CASSQIGLAGADYEQYF	TGTGCCAGCAGCCAGATAGGACTAGCGGGAGCCGACTACGAGCAGTACTTC
TRBV15	.	.	TRBJ2-2	CATNSKDGVNTGELFF	TGTGCCACCAACTCAAAGGACGGGGTGAACACCGGGGAGCTGTTTTTT
TRBV5-1	.	.	TRBJ1-2	CASSLRTDLLTRGYTF	TGCGCCAGCAGCTTGCGTACAGACCTGCTAACGAGGGGCTACACCTTC
TRBV7-3	.	.	TRBJ1-1	CASSLGGPVNTEAFF	TGTGCCAGCAGCTTAGGAGGTCCGGTGAACACTGAAGCTTTCTTT
TRBV6-6	.	once	TRBJ1-1	CASSYSVAGGSAFF	TGTGCCAGCAGTTACTCGGTGGCAGGAGGGTCGGCTTTCTTT